This T cell receptor (beta chain) originates from a study of blood T cell repertoires in COVID-19. In the study overall: Collection of acute and convalescent COVID-19 samples took place in the United States, Italy and Spain.

Everyone who took part was roughly 18 to 89 years old, and they came from about 25 US areas. In the study's own analysis: Estimated nucleated cell counts came from reference gene primer amplification. Only in-frame clones appear in the TCRdb table, and some are missing; sequencing was by immunoSEQ multiplex PCR. V and J calls and clone size come straight from that table; D and trimming were deduced from the DNA. The profile shows hundreds of thousands of clones, around 90% of them singletons. CDR3 length: 14 amino acids. Germline lookup yields CDR1 PRHDT and CDR2 FYEKMQ (reference sequence). V was pared by 4 bases and J by 7 bases, with 8 bases of the junction left unmatched.

This receptor was obtained from a woman aged 25 to 39 with acute COVID-19. The sequencing sample was made of PBMCs or T cells enriched from blood (not recorded which). This chain connects TRBV13 to TRBJ2-7; 9 bases are shared with TRBD1. CDR3 DNA sequence: TGTGCCAGCAGCTCCCCGGGACAGGGCCCGGAGCAGTACTTC. Encoded protein: CASSSPGQGPEQYF.